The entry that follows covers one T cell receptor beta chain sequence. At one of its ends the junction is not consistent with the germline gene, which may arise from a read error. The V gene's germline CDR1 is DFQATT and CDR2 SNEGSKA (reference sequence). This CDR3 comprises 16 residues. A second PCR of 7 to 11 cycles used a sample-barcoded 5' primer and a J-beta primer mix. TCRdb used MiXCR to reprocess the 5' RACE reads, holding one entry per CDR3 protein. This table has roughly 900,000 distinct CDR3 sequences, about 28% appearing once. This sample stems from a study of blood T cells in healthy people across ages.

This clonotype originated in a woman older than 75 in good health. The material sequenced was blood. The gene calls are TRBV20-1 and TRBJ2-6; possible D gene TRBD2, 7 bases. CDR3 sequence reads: CSVRPRGGPGANVRTF. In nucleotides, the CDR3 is TGCAGTGTTAGACCTAGGGGGGGGCCGGGGGCCAACGTCCGGACTTTC.